Included here is one T cell receptor beta chain sequence, with context. The antigen remains undetermined. Via CD45RO/CCR7/CD25/CD127/CD95/CD27, cells of the CD4+ naive, central memory, regulatory and stem cell-like memory subsets were sorted. Investigators reverse transcribed all isolated RNA, so they sequenced expressed TCRB transcripts. Sequenced by immunoSEQ multiplex PCR; TCRdb stores in-frame clones only, minus some. Of fewer than 250,000 clones detected, around 68% appear once; the ten largest clones hold almost 0.055%. This record comes from a study of beta chain features in type 1 diabetes. Study-level points and caveats: At VDJ recombination sites, type 1 diabetes patients had fewer insertions and more deleted nucleotides. PCR might favor shorter templates, but any such skew would affect patients and controls equally. Within the patient group, naive, central memory and Treg TCRB repertoires appeared more similar to each other than within healthy donors.

V lost 5 bases and J lost 2, with 8 bases in between. The CDR3 totals 13 residues. Germline V lookup: CDR1 SEHNR, CDR2 FQNEAQ (reference sequence). The source of this sequence is a young man in good health. Sequenced sample: naive CD4+ T cells from blood. The V gene is TRBV7-9, the J gene TRBJ2-3, with D uncertain. CDR3 protein: CASSPQNTDTQYF. In DNA form, the CDR3 reads TGTGCCAGCAGCCCCCAAAACACAGATACGCAGTATTTT.